These T cell receptor beta chains were read from a single sample in a study of identical twins. TCRdb processed the 5' RACE reads anew with MiXCR; each CDR3 protein has one entry. The data show about 900,000 distinct CDR3 sequences, 9% to 15% seen once. The data also belong to a second study, concerning yellow fever vaccine responses in identical twins.

Sequencing used PBMCs. The origin of the receptors is a woman aged 18-30 years in good health. CDR3s include the opening cysteine and the closing phenylalanine or tryptophan. A D gene is named only where the DNA matches it firmly. The size entry is marked missing in some rows and otherwise reads once, few, many or a size class.

NA,15,NA,TRBV29-1,TRBJ2-7,CSVEGEGLAGGEQYF,TGCAGCGTTGAAGGCGAGGGTCTGGCCGGGGGCGAGCAGTACTTC
few,14,NA,TRBV7-9,TRBJ2-1,CASSFGGGEDEQFF,TGTGCCAGCAGCTTCGGAGGGGGCGAAGATGAGCAGTTCTTC
many,15,NA,TRBV7-2,TRBJ1-1,CASSLDLRHGTEAFF,TGTGCCAGCAGCTTAGACCTTCGACATGGGACTGAAGCTTTCTTT
NA,14,NA,TRBV3-1,TRBJ2-7,CASSEGRPTYEQYF,TGTGCCAGCAGCGAGGGACGGCCTACCTACGAGCAGTACTTC
NA,16,TRBD1,TRBV7-8,TRBJ2-3,CASSLGRQGGTDTQYF,TGTGCCAGCAGCTTAGGCCGACAGGGTGGCACAGATACGCAGTATTTT
NA,17,TRBD2,TRBV3-1,TRBJ2-5,CASSQDPNSGVRETQYF,TGTGCCAGCAGCCAAGATCCCAACAGCGGGGTAAGAGAGACCCAGTACTTC
NA,12,NA,TRBV6-1,TRBJ1-5,CASRIGNQPQHF,TGTGCCAGTCGAATTGGAAATCAGCCCCAGCATTTT
NA,14,TRBD2,TRBV20-1,TRBJ2-1,CSASRRLADNEQFF,TGCAGTGCCTCACGGAGGCTAGCGGACAATGAGCAGTTCTTC
few,11,NA,TRBV2,TRBJ1-1,CATQGPSEAFF,TGTGCCACCCAGGGGCCAAGTGAAGCTTTCTTT
NA,22,TRBD2,TRBV4-1,TRBJ2-5,CASSQDSPTSGGPRGSRETQYF,TGCGCCAGCAGCCAAGATTCCCCTACTAGCGGGGGACCTCGGGGGTCTAGAGAGACCCAGTACTTC
few,15,TRBD1,TRBV4-1,TRBJ1-5,CASSRDRGSGQPQHF,TGCGCCAGCAGCCGGGACAGGGGGTCAGGTCAGCCCCAGCATTTT
few,16,TRBD1,TRBV6-1,TRBJ2-2,CASSRTQGAGTGELFF,TGTGCCAGCAGCCGCACACAGGGGGCGGGCACCGGGGAGCTGTTTTTT
once,14,NA,TRBV11-2,TRBJ2-5,CASSLTPYQETQYF,TGTGCCAGCAGCCTAACCCCGTACCAAGAGACCCAGTACTTC
NA,12,NA,TRBV15,TRBJ1-1,CATSRDSIRAFF,TGTGCCACCAGCAGAGATTCCATAAGAGCTTTCTTT
many,15,TRBD2,TRBV5-1,TRBJ2-3,CASSEAGSSTDTQYF,TGCGCCAGCAGCGAAGCGGGGTCTAGCACAGATACGCAGTATTTT
many,17,NA,TRBV2,TRBJ1-4,CASSDRQLFGHNEKLFF,TGTGCCAGCAGTGACCGACAGTTATTTGGGCATAATGAAAAACTGTTTTTT
many,14,NA,TRBV10-3,TRBJ2-3,CAISEKGRTDTQYF,TGTGCCATCAGTGAGAAAGGGCGCACAGATACGCAGTATTTT
many,13,NA,TRBV2,TRBJ2-7,CASSPGLTYEQYF,TGTGCCAGCAGCCCGGGACTTACCTACGAGCAGTACTTC
few,15,NA,TRBV12-3/TRBV12-4,TRBJ1-1,CASTPKGMVNTEAFF,TGTGCCAGCACCCCAAAGGGGATGGTGAACACTGAAGCTTTCTTT
NA,16,TRBD2,TRBV10-3,TRBJ2-1,CAISESGLANNNEQFF,TGTGCCATCAGTGAGTCGGGACTAGCGAACAACAATGAGCAGTTCTTC
NA,14,NA,TRBV28,TRBJ2-3,CASREGGRTDTQYF,TGTGCCAGCAGGGAAGGGGGGCGCACAGATACGCAGTATTTT
many,12,TRBD2,TRBV6-1,TRBJ2-1,CAGGGVVNEQFF,TGTGCGGGCGGGGGGGTTGTAAATGAGCAGTTCTTC
many,15,NA,TRBV24-1,TRBJ2-6,CATSDISSGANVLTF,TGTGCCACCAGTGATATCAGCTCTGGGGCCAACGTCCTGACTTTC
NA,13,NA,TRBV10-3,TRBJ2-2,CATTVGLTGELFF,TGTGCCACCACCGTCGGGCTCACCGGGGAGCTGTTTTTT
few,15,NA,TRBV7-6,TRBJ2-3,CASSFGSGYTDTQYF,TGTGCCAGCAGCTTTGGAAGCGGTTACACAGATACGCAGTATTTT
NA,16,TRBD2,TRBV6-1,TRBJ2-1,CASSEPAGGPYNEQFF,TGTGCCAGCAGTGAACCGGCGGGGGGCCCCTACAATGAGCAGTTCTTC
NA,18,TRBD1,TRBV12-5,TRBJ2-1,CASGPGTGPFGRNSEQFF,TGTGCTAGTGGTCCTGGGACAGGGCCCTTTGGTCGTAATAGTGAGCAGTTCTTC
few,14,NA,TRBV20-1,TRBJ1-4,CSAREYGYNEKLFF,TGCAGTGCTAGAGAGTACGGATATAATGAAAAACTGTTTTTT
many,13,NA,TRBV5-6,TRBJ1-4,CASTVWTNEKLFF,TGTGCCAGCACCGTTTGGACAAATGAAAAACTGTTTTTT
NA,14,TRBD2,TRBV5-1,TRBJ2-3,CASRSSGSTDTQYF,TGCGCCAGCAGGTCTAGCGGAAGCACAGATACGCAGTATTTT
NA,16,NA,TRBV11-3,TRBJ1-4,CASSPGGTASNEKLFF,TGTGCCAGCAGCCCCGGAGGTACAGCCTCTAATGAAAAACTGTTTTTT
few,15,TRBD1,TRBV19,TRBJ1-1,CASSTIPGGNTEAFF,TGTGCCAGTAGTACCATCCCAGGGGGGAACACTGAAGCTTTCTTT
NA,18,NA,TRBV4-1,TRBJ2-4,CASSQAPLPPDRKNIQYF,TGCGCCAGCAGCCAAGCCCCTCTGCCGCCGGACAGAAAAAACATTCAGTACTTC
NA,14,TRBD2,TRBV7-6,TRBJ2-1,CASSFPTSGNEQFF,TGTGCCAGCAGCTTCCCGACTAGCGGCAATGAGCAGTTCTTC
many,11,NA,TRBV2,TRBJ1-1,CASLRDTEAFF,TGTGCCAGCCTCCGGGACACGGAAGCTTTCTTT
NA,16,NA,TRBV7-9,TRBJ2-1,CASSFRSGGVVNEQFF,TGTGCCAGCAGCTTTCGGTCGGGGGGCGTTGTAAATGAGCAGTTCTTC
many,14,NA,TRBV12-3/TRBV12-4,TRBJ2-7,CASSYGGLTYEQYF,TGTGCCAGCAGTTATGGCGGACTGACCTACGAGCAGTACTTC
many,14,NA,TRBV7-2,TRBJ2-3,CASRTRQSTDTQYF,TGTGCCAGCAGAACACGACAGAGCACAGATACGCAGTATTTT
few,19,NA,TRBV10-2,TRBJ2-1,CASSESNRMGLASRNEQFF,TGCGCCAGCAGTGAGTCCAATAGAATGGGGCTAGCGAGTCGGAATGAGCAGTTCTTC
few,19,NA,TRBV28,TRBJ2-4,CASSSIIATPGLAKNIQYF,TGTGCCAGCAGTTCCATAATAGCGACGCCCGGACTAGCCAAAAACATTCAGTACTTC
few,16,TRBD1,TRBV10-3,TRBJ1-3,CAISAFSGTGGNTIYF,TGTGCCATCAGTGCGTTCTCCGGGACAGGGGGAAACACCATATATTTT